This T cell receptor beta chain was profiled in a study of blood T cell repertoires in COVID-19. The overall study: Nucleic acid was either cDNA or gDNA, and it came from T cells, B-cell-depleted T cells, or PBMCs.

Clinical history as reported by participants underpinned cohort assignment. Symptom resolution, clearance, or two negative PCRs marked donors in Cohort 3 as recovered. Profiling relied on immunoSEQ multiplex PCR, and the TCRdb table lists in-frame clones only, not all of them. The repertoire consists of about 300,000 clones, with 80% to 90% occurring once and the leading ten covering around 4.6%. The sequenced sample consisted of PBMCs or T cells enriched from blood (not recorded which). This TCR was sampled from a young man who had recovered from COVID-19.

CDR3 bases: TGTGCCAGCAGCTACGGGGGGGCAAGCTACGAGCAGTACTTC. This codes for CASSYGGASYEQYF. The rearrangement joins TRBV7-9 to TRBJ2-7, with 8 bases identical to TRBD2. The junction had 5 bases not matched to a gene; V was cut back by 4 bases and J by 3 bases. The CDR3 has 14 amino acids. The germline V gene has CDR1 SEHNR and CDR2 FQNEAQ (reference sequence). Filled out from reference TRBV7-9 and TRBJ2-7, the complete variable domain reads DTGVSQNPRHKITKRGQNVTFRCDPISEHNRLYWYRQTLGQGPEFLTYFQNEAQLEKSRLLSDRFSAERPKGSFSTLEIQRTEQGDSAMYLCASSYGGASYEQYFGPGTRLTVT.